The 8 T cell receptor beta chains below come from one sample, sequenced in a study of glioma-infiltrating T cells. Using RNA template, CDR3s of TCR alpha and beta were amplified with iRepertoire arm-PCR. TCRdb reprocessed the multiplex PCR reads with MiXCR, giving one entry per CDR3 protein. The sample contains about 2,500 distinct CDR3 sequences, 60% to 75% of which appear only once. The sequenced material came from glioma tissue, nonneoplastic brain tissue, or PBMCs (not recorded which). The receptors originated from a human donor with low-grade glioma or glioblastoma, undergoing nonglioma brain surgery, or in good health (not recorded which).

The V gene is TRBV27, the J gene TRBJ2-3; TRBD1 might be the D (5 bases). The CDR3 runs to 16 residues. Germline V gene lookup returns CDR1 MNHEY and CDR2 SMNVEV (reference sequence). V gave up 7 bases and J gave up 4 bases, with 21 bases separating them. This chain's CDR3 is CASIGDWTRRSDTQYF. The CDR3 nucleotides read TGTGCCAGCATTGGTGATTGGACACGGCGGTCAGATACGCAGTATTTT.

This clonotype was seen ten or more times. The V and J genes are TRBV5-6 and TRBJ2-3, with D maybe TRBD1 (6 bases). Germline V gene data show CDR1 as SGHDT and CDR2 as YYEEEE. The CDR3 consists of 17 residues. V lost 4 bases and J lost 0, with 18 bases in between. The CDR3 protein is CASSPGVRILSTDTQYF. CDR3 DNA: TGTGCCAGCAGCCCAGGGGTACGGATACTTAGCACAGATACGCAGTATTTT.

Concerning this clonotype: One junction end disagrees with the germline gene, perhaps due to a read error. V and J are TRBV25-1 and TRBJ2-5; 9 bases are a match to TRBD2. There are 16 residues in the CDR3. CDR1 and CDR2 from the germline V gene are MGHDK and SYGVNS. The CDR3 nucleotides read TGTGACAGCACTTTATCTAAGACTAGCGGACAAGAGACCCAGTACTTC. It translates to CDSTLSKTSGQETQYF.

This clonotype was seen at least ten times. The chain links TRBV9 to TRBJ2-3, with unresolved D. CDR3 length: 17 amino acids. Trimming removed 0 bases from V and 2 bases from J, with 16 bases in between. Germline lookup yields CDR1 SGDLS and CDR2 YYNGEE. The CDR3, as DNA: TGTGCCAGCAGCGTAGTGGATAGGCTGACCTACACAGATACGCAGTATTTT. Protein sequence: CASSVVDRLTYTDTQYF. Combining the CDR3 with reference TRBV9 and TRBJ2-3 gives the whole variable domain DSGVTQTPKHLITATGQRVTLRCSPRSGDLSVYWYQQSLDQGLQFLIQYYNGEERAKGNILERFSAQQFPDLHSELNLSSLELGDSALYFCASSVVDRLTYTDTQYFGPGTRLTVL.

This clonotype was counted many times. Written as DNA, the CDR3 is TGTGCCAGCAGAGGGGACAGAGGCACCGGGGAGCTGTTTTTT. Its protein is CASRGDRGTGELFF. This sequence joins TRBV9 and TRBJ2-2; 7 bases match TRBD1. CDR3 length: 14 residues. Trimming cost V 5 bases and J 4 bases; bases outside gene matches: 5. Germline values: CDR1 SGDLS, CDR2 YYNGEE.

V and J are TRBV6-8 and TRBJ1-2; TRBD1 matches at 7 bases. The CDR3 is 13 residues long. With 8 bases clipped from V and 8 bases from J, the junction kept 11 bases outside the gene matches. Germline V gives CDR1 MNHGY, CDR2 SAAAGT. CDR3 loop: CASASWDREGYTF. In DNA form, the CDR3 reads TGTGCCAGCGCCTCCTGGGACAGAGAAGGCTACACCTTC.

Turning to this clonotype: Mismatch with germline at one junction end may stem from a read error. The rearrangement links TRBV20-1 to TRBJ1-5; D is unresolved. The CDR3 covers 15 residues. The germline CDR1 and CDR2 sequences are DFQATT and SNEGSKA (reference sequence). CDR3 DNA sequence: TGCAGTGCTAGCCCAGCCGGGCCCAGTAATAAGCCCCAGCACTTT. Amino acids: CSASPAGPSNKPQHF.

This clonotype was seen a handful of times. This rearrangement joins TRBV27 to TRBJ2-5, with 7 positions matching TRBD1. Losses at the gene ends were 5 bases for V and 3 bases for J; bases not matched to a gene: 3. Germline lookup yields CDR1 MNHEY and CDR2 SMNVEV (reference sequence). There are 13 residues in the CDR3. The CDR3 reads CASSITGEETQYF. CDR3 coding DNA: TGTGCCAGCAGTATAACAGGGGAAGAGACCCAGTACTTC.